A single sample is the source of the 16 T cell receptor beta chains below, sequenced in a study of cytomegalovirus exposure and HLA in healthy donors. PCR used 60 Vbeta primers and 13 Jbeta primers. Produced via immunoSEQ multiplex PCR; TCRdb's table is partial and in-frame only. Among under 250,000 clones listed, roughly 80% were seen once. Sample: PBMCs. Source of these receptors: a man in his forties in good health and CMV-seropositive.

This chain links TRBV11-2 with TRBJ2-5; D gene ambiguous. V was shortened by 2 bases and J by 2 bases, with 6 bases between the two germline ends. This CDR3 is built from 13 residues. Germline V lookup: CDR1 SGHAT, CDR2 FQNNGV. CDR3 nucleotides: TGTGCCAGCAGCTTACTCCGTCAAGAGACCCAGTACTTC. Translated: CASSLLRQETQYF.

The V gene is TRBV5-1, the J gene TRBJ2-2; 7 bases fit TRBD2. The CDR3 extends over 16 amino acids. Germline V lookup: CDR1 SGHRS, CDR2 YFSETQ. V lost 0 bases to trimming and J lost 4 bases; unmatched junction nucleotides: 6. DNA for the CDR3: TGCGCCAGCAGCTTGGTTGCGGGAGCGGTCACCGGGGAGCTGTTTTTT. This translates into CASSLVAGAVTGELFF.

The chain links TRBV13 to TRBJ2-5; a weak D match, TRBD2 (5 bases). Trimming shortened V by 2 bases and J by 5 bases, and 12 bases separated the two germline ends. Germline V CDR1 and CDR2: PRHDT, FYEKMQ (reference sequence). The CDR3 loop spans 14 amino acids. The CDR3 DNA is TGTGCCAGCAGCTTACTGAACGGGGAGGAGACCCAGTACTTC. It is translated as CASSLLNGEETQYF.

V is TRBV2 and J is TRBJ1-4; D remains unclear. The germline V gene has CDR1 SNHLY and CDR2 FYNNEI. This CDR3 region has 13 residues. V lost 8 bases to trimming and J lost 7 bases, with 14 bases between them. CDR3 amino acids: CASGSRGSEKLFF. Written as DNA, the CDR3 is TGTGCCAGCGGAAGTAGAGGCAGTGAAAAACTGTTTTTT.

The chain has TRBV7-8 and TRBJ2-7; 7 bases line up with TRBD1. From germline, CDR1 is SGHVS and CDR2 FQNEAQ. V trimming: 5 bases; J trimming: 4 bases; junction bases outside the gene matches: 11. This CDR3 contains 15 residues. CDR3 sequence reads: CASSLETGTTYEQYV. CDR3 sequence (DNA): TGTGCCAGCAGCCTAGAGACAGGGACCACTTACGAGCAGTACGTC.

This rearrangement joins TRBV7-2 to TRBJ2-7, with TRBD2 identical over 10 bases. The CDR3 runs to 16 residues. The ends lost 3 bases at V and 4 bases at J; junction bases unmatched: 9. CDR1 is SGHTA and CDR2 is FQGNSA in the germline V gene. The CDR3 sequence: CASSFTLGTSVYEQYF. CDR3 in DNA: TGTGCCAGCAGCTTCACTTTGGGGACTAGCGTGTACGAGCAGTACTTC.

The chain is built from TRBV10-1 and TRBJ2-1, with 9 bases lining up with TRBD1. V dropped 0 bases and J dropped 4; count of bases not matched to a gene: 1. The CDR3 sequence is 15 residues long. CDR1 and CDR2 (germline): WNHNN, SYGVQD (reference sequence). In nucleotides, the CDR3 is TGCGCCAGCAGTGAGTCGGGGACAGGGTACAATGAGCAGTTCTTC. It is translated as CASSESGTGYNEQFF.

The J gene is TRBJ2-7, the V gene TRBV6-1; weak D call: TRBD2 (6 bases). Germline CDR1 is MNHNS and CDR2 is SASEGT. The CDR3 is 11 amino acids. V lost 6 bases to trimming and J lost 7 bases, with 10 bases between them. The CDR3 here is CASSFGTEQYV. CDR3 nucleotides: TGTGCCAGCAGCTTTGGGACTGAGCAGTACGTC.

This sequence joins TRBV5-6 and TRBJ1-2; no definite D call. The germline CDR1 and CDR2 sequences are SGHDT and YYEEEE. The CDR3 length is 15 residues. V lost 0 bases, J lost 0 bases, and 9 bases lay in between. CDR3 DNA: TGTGCCAGCAGCTTGGTCGGGGTAGCTAACTATGGCTACACCTTC. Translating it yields CASSLVGVANYGYTF. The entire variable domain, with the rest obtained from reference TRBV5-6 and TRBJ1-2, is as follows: DAGVTQSPTHLIKTRGQQVTLRCSPKSGHDTVSWYQQALGQGPQFIFQYYEEEERQRGNFPDRFSGHQFPNYSSELNVNALLLGDSALYLCASSLVGVANYGYTFGSGTRLTVV.

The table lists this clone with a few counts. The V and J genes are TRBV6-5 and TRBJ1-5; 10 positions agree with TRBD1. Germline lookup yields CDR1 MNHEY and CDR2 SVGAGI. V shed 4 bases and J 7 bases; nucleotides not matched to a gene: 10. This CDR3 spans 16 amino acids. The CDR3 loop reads CASSSSTGGAVQPQHF. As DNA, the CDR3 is TGTGCCAGCAGTTCCTCGACAGGGGGCGCGGTCCAGCCCCAGCATTTT.

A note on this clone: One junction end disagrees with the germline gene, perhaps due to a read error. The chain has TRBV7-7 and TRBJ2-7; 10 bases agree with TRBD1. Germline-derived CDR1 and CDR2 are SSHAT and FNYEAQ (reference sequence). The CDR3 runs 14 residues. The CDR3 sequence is CASSPGTGEDEQYF. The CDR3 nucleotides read TGTGCTAGCAGCCCTGGGACAGGGGAGGACGAGCAGTACTTC.

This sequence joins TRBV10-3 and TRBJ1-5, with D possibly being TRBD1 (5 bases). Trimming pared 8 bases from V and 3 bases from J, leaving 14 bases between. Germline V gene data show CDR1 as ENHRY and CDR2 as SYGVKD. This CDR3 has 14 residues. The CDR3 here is CAIGGVWDNQPQHF. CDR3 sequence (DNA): TGTGCCATCGGAGGGGTTTGGGACAATCAGCCCCAGCATTTT.

CDR3 loop: CASKAGPNTGELFF. CDR3 nucleotides: TGTGCCAGTAAGGCGGGGCCGAACACCGGGGAGCTGTTTTTT. The chain recombines TRBV19 with TRBJ2-2, with D tentatively TRBD2 (6 bases). Germline V gives CDR1 LNHDA, CDR2 SQIVND (reference sequence). The V gene lost 7 bases and the J gene lost 0 bases, with 9 bases spanning the gap. The CDR3 length is 14 residues.

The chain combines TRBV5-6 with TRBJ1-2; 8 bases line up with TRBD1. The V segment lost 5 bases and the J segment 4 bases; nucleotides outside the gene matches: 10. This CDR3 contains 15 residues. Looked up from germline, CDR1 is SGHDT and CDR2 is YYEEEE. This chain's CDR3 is CASRQDPGGLYGYTF. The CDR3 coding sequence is TGTGCCAGCAGGCAGGACCCAGGGGGCCTCTATGGCTACACCTTC.

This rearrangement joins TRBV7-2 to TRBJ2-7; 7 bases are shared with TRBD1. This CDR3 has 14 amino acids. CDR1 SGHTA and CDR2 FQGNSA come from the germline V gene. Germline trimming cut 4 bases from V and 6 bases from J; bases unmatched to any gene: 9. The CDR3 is CASSWGWAGGEQYV. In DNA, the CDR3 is TGTGCCAGCAGCTGGGGGTGGGCAGGGGGCGAGCAGTACGTC.

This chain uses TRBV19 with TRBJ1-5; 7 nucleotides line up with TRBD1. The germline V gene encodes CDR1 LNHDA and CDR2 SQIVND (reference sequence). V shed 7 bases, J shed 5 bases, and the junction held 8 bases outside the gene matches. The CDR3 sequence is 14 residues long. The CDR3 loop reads CASMGQGVDQPQHF. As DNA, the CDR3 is TGTGCCAGTATGGGTCAGGGGGTTGATCAGCCCCAGCATTTT.